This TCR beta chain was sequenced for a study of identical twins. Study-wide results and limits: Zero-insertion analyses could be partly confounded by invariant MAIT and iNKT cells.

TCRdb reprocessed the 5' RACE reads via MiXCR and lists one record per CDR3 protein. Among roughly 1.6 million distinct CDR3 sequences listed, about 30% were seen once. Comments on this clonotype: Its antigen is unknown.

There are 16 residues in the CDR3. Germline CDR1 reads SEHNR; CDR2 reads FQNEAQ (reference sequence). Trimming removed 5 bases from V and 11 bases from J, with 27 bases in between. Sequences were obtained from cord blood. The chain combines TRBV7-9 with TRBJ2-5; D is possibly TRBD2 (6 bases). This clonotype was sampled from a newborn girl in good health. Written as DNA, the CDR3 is TGTGCCAGCAGCCCACCGGGACTTAGAGGCCCAAATGAGCAGTACTTC. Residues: CASSPPGLRGPNEQYF.